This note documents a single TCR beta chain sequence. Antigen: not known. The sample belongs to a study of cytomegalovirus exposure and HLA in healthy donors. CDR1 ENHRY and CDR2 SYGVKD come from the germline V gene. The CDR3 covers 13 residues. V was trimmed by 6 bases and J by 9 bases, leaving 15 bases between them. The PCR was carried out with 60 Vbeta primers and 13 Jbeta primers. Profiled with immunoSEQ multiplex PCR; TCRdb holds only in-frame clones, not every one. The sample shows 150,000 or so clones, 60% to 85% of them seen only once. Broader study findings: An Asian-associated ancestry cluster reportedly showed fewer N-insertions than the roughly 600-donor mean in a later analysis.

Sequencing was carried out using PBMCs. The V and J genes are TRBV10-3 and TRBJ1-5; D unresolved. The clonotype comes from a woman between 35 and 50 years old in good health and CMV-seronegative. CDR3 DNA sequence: TGTGCCATCAGGGAGGACGGGAGAGGGCCCCAGCATTTT. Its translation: CAIREDGRGPQHF.